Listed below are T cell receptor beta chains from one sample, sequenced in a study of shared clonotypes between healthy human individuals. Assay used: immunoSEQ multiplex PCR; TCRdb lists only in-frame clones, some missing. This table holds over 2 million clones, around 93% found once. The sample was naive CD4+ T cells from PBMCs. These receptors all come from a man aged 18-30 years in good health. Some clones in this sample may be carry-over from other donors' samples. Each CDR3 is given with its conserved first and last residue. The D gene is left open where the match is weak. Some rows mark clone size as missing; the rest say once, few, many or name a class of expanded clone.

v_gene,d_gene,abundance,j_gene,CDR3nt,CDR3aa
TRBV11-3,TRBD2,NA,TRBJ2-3,TGTGCCAGCAGCCAGACTAGCGACACAGATACGCAGTATTTT,CASSQTSDTDTQYF
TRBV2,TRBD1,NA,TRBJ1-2,TGTGCCAGCAGCCGACAGGGGAGCTATGGCTACACCTTC,CASSRQGSYGYTF
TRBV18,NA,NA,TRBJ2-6,TGTGCCAGCTCACGGGAGTTCTCTGGGGCCAACGTCCTGACTTTC,CASSREFSGANVLTF
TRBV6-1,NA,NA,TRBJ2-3,TGTGCCAGCAGTCCGGCGACTATCTCCGGGGATACGCAGTATTTT,CASSPATISGDTQYF
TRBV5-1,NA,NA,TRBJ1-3,TGCGCCAGCAGCATTGGGACCTCGGGGGACACCATATATTTT,CASSIGTSGDTIYF
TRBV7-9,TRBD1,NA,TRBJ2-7,TGTGCCAGCAGCTTACTCGGCAGGGGGACCTACGAGCAGTACTTC,CASSLLGRGTYEQYF
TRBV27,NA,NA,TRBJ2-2,TGTGCCAGCAGTTCCCAACCCTGGCAGGTCACCGGGGAGCTGTTTTTT,CASSSQPWQVTGELFF
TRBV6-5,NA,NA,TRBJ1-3,TGTGCCAGCAGTTATGACAGACACTCTGGAAACACCATATATTTT,CASSYDRHSGNTIYF
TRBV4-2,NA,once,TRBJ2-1,TGTGCCAGCAGCCTTATTGGGGGCGGGGGTACCTACAATGAGCAGTTCTTC,CASSLIGGGGTYNEQFF
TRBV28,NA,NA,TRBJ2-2,TGTGCCAGCAGTGGTCTCTGGGGCCGCACCGGGGAGCTGTTTTTT,CASSGLWGRTGELFF
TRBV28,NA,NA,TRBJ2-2,TGTGCCAGCAGTTTATTGCCGGGTGGGAGCACCAACACCGGGGAGCTGTTTTTT,CASSLLPGGSTNTGELFF
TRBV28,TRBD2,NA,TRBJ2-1,TGTGCCAGCATCCTGGGGGGGTCAAGAATAAATGAGCAGTTCTTC,CASILGGSRINEQFF
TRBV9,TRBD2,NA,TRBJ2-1,TGTGCCAGCAGCGTAGATCTAGCGGGAGGACAGAATGAGCAGTTCTTC,CASSVDLAGGQNEQFF
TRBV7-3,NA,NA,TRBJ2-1,TGTGCCAGCAGCTTAACGGCGGAGACTCATTCCTACAATGAGCAGTTCTTC,CASSLTAETHSYNEQFF
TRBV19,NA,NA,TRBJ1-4,TGTGCCAGTAGACGGGACCCGGCTAATGAAAAACTGTTTTTT,CASRRDPANEKLFF
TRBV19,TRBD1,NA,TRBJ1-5,TGTGCCAGTAGTATAGGACAGGGCCGCCAGCCCCAGCATTTT,CASSIGQGRQPQHF
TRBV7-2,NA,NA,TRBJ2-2,TGTGCCAGCAGCCCCCTGCCAGGGACTGTGGGCACCGGGGAGCTGTTTTTT,CASSPLPGTVGTGELFF
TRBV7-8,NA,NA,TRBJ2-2,TGTGCCAGCAGCTTAGGTCTCGGAACCGGGGAGCTGTTTTTT,CASSLGLGTGELFF
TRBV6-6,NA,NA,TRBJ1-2,TGTGCCAGCAGTTACTCGGGGATGGGGGGCTACACCTTC,CASSYSGMGGYTF
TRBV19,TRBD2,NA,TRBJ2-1,TGTGCCAGTAGTACACGGACTAGCGGGGAGTACAATGAGCAGTTCTTC,CASSTRTSGEYNEQFF
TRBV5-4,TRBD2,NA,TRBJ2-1,TGTGCCAGCAACTCCATAGCGGGAGGTACCTACAATGAGCAGTTCTTC,CASNSIAGGTYNEQFF
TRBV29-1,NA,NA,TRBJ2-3,TGCAGCGTTGGCCGGAGGCTAAGCACAGATACGCAGTATTTT,CSVGRRLSTDTQYF
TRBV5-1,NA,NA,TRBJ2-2,TGCGCCAGCAGCTTGGCCGTGACAGCGAACACCGGGGAGCTGTTTTTT,CASSLAVTANTGELFF
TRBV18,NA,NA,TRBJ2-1,TGTGCCAGCTCACCACCGTCAGGGATCAATGAGCAGTTCTTC,CASSPPSGINEQFF
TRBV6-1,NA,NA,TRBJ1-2,TGTGCCATCCTCACAGGCTCTAACTATGGCTACACCTTC,CAILTGSNYGYTF
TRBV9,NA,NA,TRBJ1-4,TGTGCCAGCAGCCCCAGACACTCAACTAATGAAAAACTGTTTTTT,CASSPRHSTNEKLFF
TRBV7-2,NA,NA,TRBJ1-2,TGTGCCAGCAGCTTAGAAGCACTCGAGGGTGGCTACACCTTC,CASSLEALEGGYTF
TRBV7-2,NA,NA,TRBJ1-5,TGTGCCAGCAGCTTAACGGTGATAGGCAATCAGCCCCAGCATTTT,CASSLTVIGNQPQHF
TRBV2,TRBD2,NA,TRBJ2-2,TGTGCCAGCTTTAGCGGGTCACCAAGGGGCGGGGAGCTGTTTTTT,CASFSGSPRGGELFF
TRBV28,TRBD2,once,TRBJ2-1,TGTGCCAGCTCACAGGGGTCTAGCGGGAGCAATGAGCAGTTCTTC,CASSQGSSGSNEQFF
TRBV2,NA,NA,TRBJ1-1,TGTGCCAGCAGTGAGGTCCGGTACACTGAAGCTTTCTTT,CASSEVRYTEAFF
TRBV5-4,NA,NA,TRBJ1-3,TGTGCCAGCAGGGGAGGACAGAACTCTGGAAACACCATATATTTT,CASRGGQNSGNTIYF
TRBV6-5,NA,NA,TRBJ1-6,TGTGCCAGCAGTTACTCACCCAGGGGCTATTCACCCCTCCACTTT,CASSYSPRGYSPLHF
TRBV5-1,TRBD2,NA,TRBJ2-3,TGCGCCAGCAGCCGAGGGACTAGCGGGAGTGATACGCAGTATTTT,CASSRGTSGSDTQYF
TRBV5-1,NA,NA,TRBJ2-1,TGCGCCAGCAGCCGGGTTGTGAACTCCTACAATGAGCAGTTCTTC,CASSRVVNSYNEQFF
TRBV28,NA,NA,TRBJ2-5,TGTGCCAGCAGCCCTCAATGGGGGCGGGAGACCCAGTACTTC,CASSPQWGRETQYF
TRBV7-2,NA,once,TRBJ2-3,TGTGCCAGCAGCTTAGGGGGGCAGGCAGATACGCAGTATTTT,CASSLGGQADTQYF
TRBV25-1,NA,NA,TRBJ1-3,TGTGCCAGCAGCGAACCCCGGCGGGGGACGAGAAACACCATATATTTT,CASSEPRRGTRNTIYF
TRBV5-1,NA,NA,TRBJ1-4,TGCGCCAGCAGCAAAGGGACCGGCGCCCAAAATGAAAAACTGTTTTTT,CASSKGTGAQNEKLFF
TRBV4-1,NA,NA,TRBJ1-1,TGCGCCAGCAGCCCCCGGATGAGTCGGATAAACACTGAAGCTTTCTTT,CASSPRMSRINTEAFF
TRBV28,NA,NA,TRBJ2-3,TGTGCCAGCAGTTTATCAGACCCTCGTACGCAGTATTTT,CASSLSDPRTQYF
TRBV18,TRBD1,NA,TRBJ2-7,TGTGCCAGCTCACCACAAAGGACAGGGCGTGAGCAGTACTTC,CASSPQRTGREQYF
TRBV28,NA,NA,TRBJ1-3,TGTGCCAGCAGTTTCCCCCGGGGGCGGGGAAACACCATATATTTT,CASSFPRGRGNTIYF
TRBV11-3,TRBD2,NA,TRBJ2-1,TGTGCCAGCAGCGGCCGGACTAGCGGAGCAGGAACCTACAATGAGCAGTTCTTC,CASSGRTSGAGTYNEQFF
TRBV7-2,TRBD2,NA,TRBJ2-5,TGTGCCAGCAGCTTATTCGGGACTATCCAAGAGACCCAGTACTTC,CASSLFGTIQETQYF
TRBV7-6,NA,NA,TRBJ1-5,TGTGCCAGCAGCTTACAGGGAGGTTCCAATCAGCCCCAGCATTTT,CASSLQGGSNQPQHF
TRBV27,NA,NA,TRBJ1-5,TGTGCCAGCAGTTTCCGCGGACGGAAGACTTATAGCAATCAGCCCCAGCATTTT,CASSFRGRKTYSNQPQHF
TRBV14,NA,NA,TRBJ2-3,TGTGCCAGCAGCCCGCACGGCACAGATACGCAGTATTTT,CASSPHGTDTQYF
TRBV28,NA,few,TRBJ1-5,TGTGCCAGCAGGCTGTACCTCACAGGTCAGCCCCAGCATTTT,CASRLYLTGQPQHF
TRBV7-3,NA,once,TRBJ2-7,TGTGCCAGCAGCTTAGATCGAGCGGCTCTCTCCTACGAGCAGTACTTC,CASSLDRAALSYEQYF
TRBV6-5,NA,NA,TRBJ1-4,TGTGCCAGCAGTTACTCGAGGAGGGGGGGGAAACTGTTTTTT,CASSYSRRGGKLFF
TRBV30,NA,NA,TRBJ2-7,TGTGCCTGGGCCACGGAGCGAAGGGCCTACGAGCAGTACTTC,CAWATERRAYEQYF
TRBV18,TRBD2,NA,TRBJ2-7,TGTGCCAGCTCACCACCGCTAGCGGGAGAGAGCTCCTACGAGCAGTACTTC,CASSPPLAGESSYEQYF
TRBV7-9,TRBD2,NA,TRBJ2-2,TGTGCCAGCAGCCCCAAGGGACTAGCAGCCGGGGAGCTGTTTTTT,CASSPKGLAAGELFF
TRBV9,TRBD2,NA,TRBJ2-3,TGTGCCAGCAGCGTATCCGGGACTAGCGGGGGAAGCACAGATACGCAGTATTTT,CASSVSGTSGGSTDTQYF